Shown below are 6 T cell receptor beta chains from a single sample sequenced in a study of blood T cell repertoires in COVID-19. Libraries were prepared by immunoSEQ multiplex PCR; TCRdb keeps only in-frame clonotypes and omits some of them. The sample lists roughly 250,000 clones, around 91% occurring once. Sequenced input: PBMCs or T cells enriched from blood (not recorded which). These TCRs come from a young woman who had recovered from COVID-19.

The CDR3 DNA follows: TGTGCCAGCAACCAAGCGGGGGGCCAACAAGAGACCCAGTACTTC. It is translated as CASNQAGGQQETQYF. The chain carries TRBV5-6 and TRBJ2-5; TRBD2 matches at 9 bases. The germline CDR1 and CDR2 sequences are SGHDT and YYEEEE. The junction had 8 bases not matched to a gene; V was cut back by 6 bases and J by 2 bases. The CDR3 totals 15 residues.

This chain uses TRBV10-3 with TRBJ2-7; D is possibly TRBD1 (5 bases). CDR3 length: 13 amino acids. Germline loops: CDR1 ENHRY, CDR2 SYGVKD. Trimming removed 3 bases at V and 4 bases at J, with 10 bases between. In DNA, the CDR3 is TGTGCCATCAGTGACAGGGTAGGGTACGAGCAGTACTTC. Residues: CAISDRVGYEQYF.

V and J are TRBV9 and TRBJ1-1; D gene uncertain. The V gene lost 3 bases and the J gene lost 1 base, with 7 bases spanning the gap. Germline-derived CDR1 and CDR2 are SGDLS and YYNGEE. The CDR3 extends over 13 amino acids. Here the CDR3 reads CASSEAQNTEAFF. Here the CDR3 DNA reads TGTGCCAGCAGCGAAGCCCAGAACACTGAAGCTTTCTTT.

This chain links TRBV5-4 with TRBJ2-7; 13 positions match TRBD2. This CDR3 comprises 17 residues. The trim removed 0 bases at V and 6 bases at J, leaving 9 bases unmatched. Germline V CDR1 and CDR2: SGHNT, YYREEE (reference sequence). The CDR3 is CASSLGLAGGLGGEQYF. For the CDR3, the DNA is TGTGCCAGCAGCTTGGGACTAGCGGGGGGTCTAGGTGGCGAGCAGTACTTC.

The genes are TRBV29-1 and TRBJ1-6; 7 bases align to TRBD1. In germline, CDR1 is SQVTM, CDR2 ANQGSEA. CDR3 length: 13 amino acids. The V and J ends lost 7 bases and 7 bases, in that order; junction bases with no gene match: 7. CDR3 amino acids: CSAQTGTNSPLHF. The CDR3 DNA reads TGCAGCGCTCAGACAGGGACCAATTCACCCCTCCACTTT.

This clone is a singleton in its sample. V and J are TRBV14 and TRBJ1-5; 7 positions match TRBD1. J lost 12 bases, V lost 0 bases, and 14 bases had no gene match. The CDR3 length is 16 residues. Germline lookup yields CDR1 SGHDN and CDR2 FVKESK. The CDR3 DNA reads TGTGCCAGCAGCCAAGATCACGGGACAGCCCCTAACGGCCAGCATTTT. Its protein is CASSQDHGTAPNGQHF.